Presented here are 12 T cell receptor beta chains from one specimen sequenced in a study of blood T cells in healthy people across ages. A J-beta primer mix and a sample-barcoded 5' primer were used in a second PCR of about 7 to 12 cycles. From the 5' RACE reads, TCRdb called clonotypes with MiXCR, one entry per CDR3 protein. The sample has 800,000 to 950,000 distinct CDR3 sequences, roughly 48% seen once. Sequencing used blood. All receptors come from a young man in good health.

Only a few counts were recorded for this clonotype. The chain recombines TRBV20-1 with TRBJ1-2; 7 bases map to TRBD1. The CDR3 runs to 13 residues. Per the germline V gene, CDR1 is DFQATT and CDR2 is SNEGSKA (reference sequence). V lost 5 bases to trimming and J lost 8 bases; unmatched junction nucleotides: 11. This CDR3 is CSAPLANRGGYTF. In DNA form, the CDR3 reads TGCAGTGCTCCCCTCGCAAACAGGGGCGGCTACACCTTC.

This clonotype was observed once. This rearrangement joins TRBV6-2 or TRBV6-3 to TRBJ2-1; tentative D call: TRBD1 (5 bases). This CDR3 has 16 amino acids. The germline CDR1 and CDR2 sequences are MNHEY and SVGEGT. V was trimmed by 5 bases and J by 0 bases, leaving 14 bases between them. CDR3 DNA: TGTGCCAGCAGTACCTCTAGGGGCGGCTCCTACAATGAGCAGTTCTTC. Its protein product is CASSTSRGGSYNEQFF.

The V and J genes are TRBV20-1 and TRBJ1-2, with D hard to call. CDR3 length equals 13 residues. V was clipped by 7 bases and J by 2 bases, with 14 bases between them. Germline V lookup: CDR1 DFQATT, CDR2 SNEGSKA (reference sequence). CDR3 residues: CSVGGSRNYGYTF. The DNA for the CDR3 is TGCAGTGTTGGCGGGTCTCGGAACTATGGCTACACCTTC.

The chain joins TRBV7-2 to TRBJ2-1; possibly TRBD2 for D (7 bases). The CDR3 spans 15 residues. The V end was cut by 5 bases, the J end by 11 bases, with 22 bases between. Germline lookup yields CDR1 SGHTA and CDR2 FQGNSA. As DNA, the CDR3 is TGTGCCAGCAGCCCAATCAGGGGAGGGTCCGGGAAGCAGTTCTTC. It encodes CASSPIRGGSGKQFF.

This clonotype was counted a few times. The chain joins TRBV5-1 to TRBJ1-6, with no clear D. Germline V lookup: CDR1 SGHRS, CDR2 YFSETQ. Trimming left V 8 bases short and J 9 bases short, with 21 bases between. The CDR3 sequence is 15 residues long. For the CDR3, the DNA is TGCGCCAGTGCTAGCACACCGGGATGGGGTTCACCCCTCCACTTT. This translates into CASASTPGWGSPLHF.

This clonotype was seen once. The V and J genes are TRBV20-1 and TRBJ2-3; D possibly matches TRBD1 or TRBD2 (5 bases each). V was clipped by 5 bases and J by 1 base, with 13 bases between them. Germline CDR1 reads DFQATT; CDR2 reads SNEGSKA (reference sequence). The CDR3 extends over 14 amino acids. CDR3 residues: CSARRDGGTDTQYF. CDR3 in DNA: TGCAGTGCTCGCCGGGACGGAGGCACAGATACGCAGTATTTT.

V is TRBV5-6 and J is TRBJ2-3, with 16 nucleotides matching TRBD2. Trimming at V came to 4 bases and at J to 2 bases, leaving 10 bases not matched to a gene. CDR1 is SGHDT, CDR2 YYEEEE, per germline. This CDR3 is built from 19 residues. CDR3 in DNA: TGTGCCAGCAGCCCGACGGGACTAGCGGGGGGGATAACCACAGATACGCAGTATTTT. Encoded protein: CASSPTGLAGGITTDTQYF.

V and J are TRBV7-2 and TRBJ1-2; 9 bases align to TRBD1. With 4 bases clipped from V and 6 bases from J, the junction kept 6 bases outside the gene matches. Germline values: CDR1 SGHTA, CDR2 FQGNSA. CDR3 length: 14 amino acids. The CDR3 reads CASSSQGAGDGYTF. CDR3 DNA: TGTGCCAGCAGCTCACAGGGGGCGGGGGATGGCTACACCTTC.

V and J are TRBV7-2 and TRBJ1-4; D might be TRBD1 (5 bases). This CDR3 has 15 amino acids. Per germline, CDR1 SGHTA and CDR2 FQGNSA. V lost 3 bases to trimming and J lost 4 bases, with 12 bases between them. The CDR3 sequence is CASSFYGALNEKLFF. CDR3 DNA: TGTGCCAGCAGCTTTTATGGGGCCCTTAATGAAAAACTGTTTTTT.

This clonotype was observed a handful of times. This chain connects TRBV5-5 to TRBJ2-2, with D possibly matching TRBD2 (5 bases). V shed 4 bases and J shed 4 bases, with 11 bases lying between them. CDR3 length: 14 amino acids. Germline V gives CDR1 SGHKS, CDR2 YYEKEE (reference sequence). The CDR3 sequence: CASSQYGVTGELFF. The CDR3 nucleotides read TGTGCCAGCAGCCAGTACGGGGTCACCGGGGAGCTGTTTTTT.

This chain uses TRBV24-1 with TRBJ2-1, with D possibly matching TRBD1 (6 bases). V shed 8 bases and J shed 7 bases, with 17 bases lying between them. Germline loops: CDR1 KGHDR, CDR2 SFDVKD. This CDR3 has 14 residues. The CDR3: CATTTGYMGNEQFF. The DNA for the CDR3 is TGTGCCACCACCACAGGGTACATGGGGAATGAGCAGTTCTTC.

V usage is TRBV6-2 or TRBV6-3 and J usage is TRBJ2-1; D perhaps matches TRBD2 (5 bases). Germline loops: CDR1 MNHEY, CDR2 SVGEGT. This CDR3 region has 17 residues. Trimming left V 5 bases short and J 7 bases short, with 24 bases between. CDR3 nucleotide sequence: TGTGCCAGCAGTCCCCCTAACCGACGAGCGGTCTGGAATGAGCAGTTCTTC. As protein: CASSPPNRRAVWNEQFF.